This T cell receptor (beta chain) was recorded in a study of T-cell memory formation after mild COVID-19. The V gene lost 4 bases and the J gene lost 4 bases, with 14 bases spanning the gap. Germline CDR1 is LGHNA and CDR2 is YSLEER. This CDR3 has 14 residues. Via MiXCR, TCRdb re-called the 5' RACE reads, giving one row per CDR3 protein. This sample carries 250,000 to 350,000 distinct CDR3 sequences, roughly 15% of them seen once, and the ten largest clones take roughly 20%. With respect to this clonotype: The antigen remains undetermined.

Study-wide results and limits: CD4/CD8 balance held among clones contracting day 15 to 85, and later expanders leaned CD4+. Prior to infection, memory already included some responding clones, suggesting cross-reactive memory joined. Those CD4+ clones that contracted were mainly in CM and EM (CD8+ ones in EMRA).

The sequencing sample was made of PBMCs or a T cell subset sorted from them (not recorded which). The receptor's source is a young man who had mild COVID-19 (a few samples of this study predate the infection). Cell type and time point are not known. The V and J genes are TRBV4-3 and TRBJ2-7; D unresolved. The CDR3 DNA is TGCGCCAGCAGCCCCCAGGCCGAGCTGTACGAGCAGTACTTC. Residues: CASSPQAELYEQYF.